What follows describes a single T cell receptor (beta chain). Its specificity is unknown. This sample is part of a study of blood T cells in healthy people across ages. Next came a second PCR, run for roughly 6 to 11 cycles, which used a sample-barcoded 5' primer along with a J-beta primer mix. Each CDR3 protein gets one entry after TCRdb re-called the 5' RACE reads with MiXCR. The sample includes nearly 800,000 distinct CDR3 sequences, roughly 56% of them seen just once. The CDR3 has 13 residues. Germline V gene sequence: CDR1 DFQATT, CDR2 SNEGSKA (reference sequence). The V gene lost 6 bases and the J gene lost 7 bases, with 13 bases spanning the gap. General study results and limits: Both naive CD4+ cell counts and diversity were greater in long-lived donors than in aged donors.

V usage is TRBV20-1 and J usage is TRBJ1-6; no firm D call. The sequenced sample was blood. The origin of this receptor is a man aged 35 to 55 in good health. CDR3 nucleotides: TGCAGTGCGAGTGGTGGCAGAAATTCACCCCTCCACTTT. Protein sequence: CSASGGRNSPLHF.